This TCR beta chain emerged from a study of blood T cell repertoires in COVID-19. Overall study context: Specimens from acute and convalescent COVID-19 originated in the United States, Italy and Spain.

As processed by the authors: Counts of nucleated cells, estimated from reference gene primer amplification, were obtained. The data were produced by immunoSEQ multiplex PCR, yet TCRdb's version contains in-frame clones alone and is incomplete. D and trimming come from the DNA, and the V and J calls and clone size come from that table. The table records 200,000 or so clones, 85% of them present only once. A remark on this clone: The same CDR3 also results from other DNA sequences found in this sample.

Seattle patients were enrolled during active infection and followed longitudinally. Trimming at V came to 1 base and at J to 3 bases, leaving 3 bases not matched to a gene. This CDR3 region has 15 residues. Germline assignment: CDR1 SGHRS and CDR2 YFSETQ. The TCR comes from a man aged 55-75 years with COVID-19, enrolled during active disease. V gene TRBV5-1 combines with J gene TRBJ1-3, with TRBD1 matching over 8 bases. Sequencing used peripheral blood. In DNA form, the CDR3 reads TGCGCCAGCAGCTTGCAGGGGGCGAGTGGAAACACCATATATTTT. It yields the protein CASSLQGASGNTIYF.